This T cell receptor beta chain was obtained from a study of early T cells in non-severe SARS-CoV-2 infection. Across the study: Unsorted whole blood bulk RNA was sequenced, with unpaired chains.

Concerning this clonotype itself: What it binds is unknown.

Germline CDR1 is MNHGY and CDR2 is SAAAGT. V dropped 6 bases and J dropped 8; count of bases not matched to a gene: 17. This CDR3 contains 17 residues. From the 5' RACE reads, TCRdb called clonotypes with MiXCR, one entry per CDR3 protein. The sample includes about 60,000 distinct CDR3 sequences, around 12% of them seen just once. Broader study findings: There was a bias toward anti-spike CD8 responses in VDJdb matching, which missed private and CD4 specificities.

The source of this sequence is an adult who was a healthcare worker with PCR-confirmed SARS-CoV-2 infection or an uninfected control (not recorded which). Material: whole blood. The chain has TRBV6-8 and TRBJ2-1; 9 bases agree with TRBD2. The CDR3 DNA reads as TGTGCCAGCAGCCCGGACTGTGGCGGGAGGGCAGCTGATGAGCAGTTCTTC. Its translation: CASSPDCGGRAADEQFF.